This entry lists 4 T cell receptor beta chains sequenced from one sample in a study of blood T cell repertoires in COVID-19. TCRdb's copy holds only in-frame clones and misses some; the assay was immunoSEQ multiplex PCR. The sample has approximately 110,000 clones, roughly 85% seen once; the top ten hold around 13%. The specimen was peripheral blood. The receptors here all came from a human donor in a cohort sampled during active COVID-19.

The rearrangement joins TRBV11-2 to TRBJ2-5, with TRBD1 matching 7 bases. Germline V lookup: CDR1 SGHAT, CDR2 FQNNGV. The CDR3 runs 14 residues. V trimming: 6 bases; J trimming: 5 bases; junction bases outside the gene matches: 9. CDR3 in DNA: TGTGCCAGCAGTCTATCGACAGGGAAGGAGACCCAGTACTTC. It translates to CASSLSTGKETQYF.

A few counts support this clone. The chain has TRBV6-2 or TRBV6-3 and TRBJ1-5; TRBD1 matches 7 bases. This CDR3 spans 14 amino acids. The trim removed 3 bases at V and 6 bases at J, leaving 5 bases unmatched. Germline lookup yields CDR1 MNHEY and CDR2 SVGEGT. The DNA for the CDR3 is TGTGCCAGCAGTTATAGGGGGCTCAGTCAGCCCCAGCATTTT. Translation gives CASSYRGLSQPQHF.

The rearrangement joins TRBV11-2 to TRBJ2-7; D is perhaps TRBD1 (6 bases). The length of the CDR3 is 15 residues. V lost 6 bases and J 2 bases, leaving 17 bases between the germline ends. Germline CDR1 reads SGHAT; CDR2 reads FQNNGV. For the CDR3, the DNA is TGTGCCAGCAGACGGATCCGGGACAACACCTACGAGCAGTACTTC. Translation: CASRRIRDNTYEQYF.

V gene TRBV9 combines with J gene TRBJ2-1, with 7 bases that match TRBD2. CDR1 is SGDLS and CDR2 is YYNGEE in the germline V gene. J lost 5 bases, V lost 4 bases, and 15 bases had no gene match. The CDR3 length is 17 residues. Here the CDR3 DNA reads TGTGCCAGCAGCAGCTCCGGGCTCGGGGGGAGTAACAATGAGCAGTTCTTC. It specifies CASSSSGLGGSNNEQFF.